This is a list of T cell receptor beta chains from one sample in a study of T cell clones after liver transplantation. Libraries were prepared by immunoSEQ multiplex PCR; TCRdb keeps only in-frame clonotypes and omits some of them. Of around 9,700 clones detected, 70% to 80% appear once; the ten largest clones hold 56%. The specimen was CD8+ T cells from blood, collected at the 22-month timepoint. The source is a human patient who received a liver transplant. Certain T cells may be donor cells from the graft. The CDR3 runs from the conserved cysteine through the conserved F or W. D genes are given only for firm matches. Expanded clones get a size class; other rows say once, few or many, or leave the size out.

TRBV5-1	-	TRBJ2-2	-	TGCGCCAGCAGCTTGACTTCCGGGGAGCTGTTTTTT	CASSLTSGELFF
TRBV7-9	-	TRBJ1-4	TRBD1	TGTGCCAGCAGAAATTTCAGGGGGCTGGATGAAAAACTGTTTTTT	CASRNFRGLDEKLFF
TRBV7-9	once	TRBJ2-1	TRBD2	TGTGCCAGCAGCTTACCTACTAGCGGGGGGAGCTCCTACAATGAGCAGTTCTTC	CASSLPTSGGSSYNEQFF
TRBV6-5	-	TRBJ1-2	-	TGTGCCAGCAGTTCCCTCGCGTATGGCTACACCTTC	CASSSLAYGYTF
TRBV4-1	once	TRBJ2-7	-	TGCGCCAGCAGTCCAGGACAAAAGCTCTCCTACGAGCAGTACTTC	CASSPGQKLSYEQYF
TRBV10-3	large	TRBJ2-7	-	TGTGCCATCAGTGAGCCGAACTACGAGCAGTACTTC	CAISEPNYEQYF
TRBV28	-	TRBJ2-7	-	TGTGCCAGCAGTTTCGCTCGCTACGAGCAGTACTTC	CASSFARYEQYF
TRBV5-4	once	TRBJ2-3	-	TGTGCCAGCAGCCTGAGAACAGATACGCAGTATTTT	CASSLRTDTQYF
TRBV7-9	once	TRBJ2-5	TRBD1	TGTGCCAGCAGCGAAACGGGACAGGGGAAGGAGACCCAGTACTTC	CASSETGQGKETQYF
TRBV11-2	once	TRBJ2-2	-	TGTGCCAGCAGCCGGACGCCCGGGGAGCTGTTTTTT	CASSRTPGELFF
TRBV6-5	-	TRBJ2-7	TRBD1	TGTGCCAGCAGTTACGGGGCAGGGGGCTACGAGCAGTACTTC	CASSYGAGGYEQYF
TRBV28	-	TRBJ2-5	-	TGTGCCAGCAGCCGACAGGCGCAAGAGACCCAGTACTTC	CASSRQAQETQYF
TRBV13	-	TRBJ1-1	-	TGTGCCAGCAGCGAGGGGAGCACTGAAGCTTTCTTT	CASSEGSTEAFF
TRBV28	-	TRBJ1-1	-	TGTGCCAGCAGTTTATATATCTCGGACAGCCCAATGAACACTGAAGCTTTCTTT	CASSLYISDSPMNTEAFF
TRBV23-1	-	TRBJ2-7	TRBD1	TGCGCCAGCAGTCAAAGGGGGACAGGGGGTTACGAGCAGTACTTC	CASSQRGTGGYEQYF
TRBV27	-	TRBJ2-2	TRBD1	TGTGCCACCTCCAGGGGGTGGGAGCTGTTTTTT	CATSRGWELFF
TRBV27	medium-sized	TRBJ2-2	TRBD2	TGTGCCAGCAGTCCTACCGGGACTAGCGGGGGGGCTTCCGGGGAGCTGTTTTTT	CASSPTGTSGGASGELFF
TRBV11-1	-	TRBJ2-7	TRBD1	TGTGCCAGCAGCTCCGCCGGGACAGGCGTCGAGCAGTACTTC	CASSSAGTGVEQYF
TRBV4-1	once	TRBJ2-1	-	TGCGCCAGCAGCCAAGGTAGGGCCAGGAGTCTTTACAATGAGCAGTTCTTC	CASSQGRARSLYNEQFF
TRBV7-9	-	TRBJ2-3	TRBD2	TGTGCCAGCAGCTCCACTAGCGGGGGGGATACGCAGTATTTT	CASSSTSGGDTQYF
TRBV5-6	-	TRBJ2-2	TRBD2	TGTGCCAGCAGCTTGGGCCGGGGGGGCCACACCGGGGAGCTGTTTTTT	CASSLGRGGHTGELFF
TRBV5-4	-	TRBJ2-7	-	TGTGCCACCAGATTGAGTGGGACCTTCTACGAGCAGTACTTC	CATRLSGTFYEQYF
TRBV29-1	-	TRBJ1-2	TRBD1	TGCAGCGTTTCTAAAACCGGACAGGGGGACCTGGATGGCTACACCTTC	CSVSKTGQGDLDGYTF
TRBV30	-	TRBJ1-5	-	TGTGCCTGGAGTGTAGACGGAGCGCAGCCCCAGCATTTT	CAWSVDGAQPQHF
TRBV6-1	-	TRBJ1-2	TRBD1	TGTGCCAGCAGCGACACGACAGGGGGCGGCTATGGCTACACCTTC	CASSDTTGGGYGYTF
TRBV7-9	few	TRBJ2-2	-	TGTGCCAGCAGACCCAACAGCGGAGAGGCCGGGGAGCTGTTTTTT	CASRPNSGEAGELFF
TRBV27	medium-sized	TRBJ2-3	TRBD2	TGTGCCAGCAGCAAATCAGCGGGGTACACAGATACGCAGTATTTT	CASSKSAGYTDTQYF
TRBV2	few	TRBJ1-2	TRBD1	TGTGCCAGCAGTGAAGAGCAGGGGGCGGACTATGGCTACACCTTC	CASSEEQGADYGYTF
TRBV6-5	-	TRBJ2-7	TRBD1	TGTGCCAGCAGTTACGGGGACAGCTTCTACGAGCAGTACTTC	CASSYGDSFYEQYF
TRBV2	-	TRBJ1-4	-	TGTGCCAGCAGTGAAGCGCTTGGGGGGACGAAGGAAAAACTGTTTTTT	CASSEALGGTKEKLFF
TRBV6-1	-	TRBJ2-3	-	TGTGCCAGCAGTCTAGTGTATCAGGGCACAGATACGCAGTATTTT	CASSLVYQGTDTQYF
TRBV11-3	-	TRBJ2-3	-	TGTGCCAGCAGCTCATTCCGCTCGGGTAGCGGCACAGATACGCAGTATTTT	CASSSFRSGSGTDTQYF
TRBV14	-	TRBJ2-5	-	TGTGCCAGCAGCCTCCTGCAGAGCGCAGGGCAAGAGACCCAGTACTTC	CASSLLQSAGQETQYF
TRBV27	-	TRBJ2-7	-	TGTGCCAGCAGTTTGGGGACGTTGAACGAGCAGTACTTC	CASSLGTLNEQYF
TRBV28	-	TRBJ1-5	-	TGTGCCAGCAGTTTGGCGGCAACCTATAGCAATCAGCCCCAGCATTTT	CASSLAATYSNQPQHF
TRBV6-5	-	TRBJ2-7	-	TGTGCCAGCAAAATGGGGGCCGGCTACTACGAGCAGTACTTC	CASKMGAGYYEQYF
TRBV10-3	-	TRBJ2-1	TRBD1	TGTGCCATCAGGAACCCACCGGGACAGGGGGCCAATGAGCAGTTCTTC	CAIRNPPGQGANEQFF
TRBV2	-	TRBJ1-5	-	TGTGCCAGCAGGGATTCAAGGACGGTGGGGAACAATCAGCCCCAGCATTTT	CASRDSRTVGNNQPQHF
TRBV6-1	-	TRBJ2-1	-	TGTGCCAGCTTCTTAGGCGAGGGGGAGCAGTTCTTC	CASFLGEGEQFF
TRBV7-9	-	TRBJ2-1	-	TGTGCCAGCAGCGGACTGGTTATCGACAATGAGCAGTTCTTC	CASSGLVIDNEQFF
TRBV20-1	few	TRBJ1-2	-	TGCAGGGGCTCCTATGGCTACACCTTC	CRGSYGYTF
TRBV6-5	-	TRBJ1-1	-	TGTGCCAGCCTCCCGGCGGGGGTAGGGACTGAAGCTTTCTTT	CASLPAGVGTEAFF